The present entry profiles one T cell receptor beta chain with its context. The sample originates from a study of blood T cell repertoires in COVID-19. Overall study: The origin of the acute and convalescent COVID-19 samples was the United States, Italy and Spain. Nucleic acid was either cDNA or gDNA, and it came from T cells, B-cell-depleted T cells, or PBMCs.

In the study's own analysis: Using reference gene primer amplification, nucleated cell counts were estimated. Data came from immunoSEQ multiplex PCR; TCRdb stores just in-frame clones and leaves some out. Clone size and V and J calls were adopted from that table, with D and trimming inferred from the DNA. In the table there are fewer than 500,000 clones, 86% of which are singletons. Material for sequencing was peripheral blood. The source of this sequence is a woman aged 30 to 39 with active or convalescent COVID-19.

CDR3 loop: CAIKADREDGQPQHF. DNA for the CDR3: TGTGCCATCAAGGCGGACAGGGAGGATGGTCAGCCCCAGCATTTT. The chain is built from TRBV10-3 and TRBJ1-5; 8 nucleotides line up with TRBD1. This CDR3 is 15 amino acids long. The germline V gene encodes CDR1 ENHRY and CDR2 SYGVKD. V shed 7 bases, J shed 6 bases, and the junction held 11 bases outside the gene matches.